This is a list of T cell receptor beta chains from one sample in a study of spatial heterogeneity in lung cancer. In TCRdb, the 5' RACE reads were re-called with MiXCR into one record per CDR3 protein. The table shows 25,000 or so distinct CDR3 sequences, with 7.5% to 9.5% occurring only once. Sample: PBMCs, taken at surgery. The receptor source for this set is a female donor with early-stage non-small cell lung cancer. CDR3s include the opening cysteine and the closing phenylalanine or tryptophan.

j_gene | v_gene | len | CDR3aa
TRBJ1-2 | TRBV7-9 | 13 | CASSLIPTNGYTF
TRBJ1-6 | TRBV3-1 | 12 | CASSDGNSPLHF
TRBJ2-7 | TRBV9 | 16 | CASSALGSGRFYEQYF
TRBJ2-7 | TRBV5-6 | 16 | CASTLEKGAADYEQYF
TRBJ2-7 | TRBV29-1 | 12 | CSVIKHTYEQYF
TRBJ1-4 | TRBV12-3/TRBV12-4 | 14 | CASSRDRAGEKLFF
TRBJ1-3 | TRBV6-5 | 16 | CASSYSAGTDRNTIYF
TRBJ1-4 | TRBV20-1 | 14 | CSASRGGAYEKLFF
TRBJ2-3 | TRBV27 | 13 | CASSLWSTDTQYF
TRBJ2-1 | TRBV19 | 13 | CASSAQGVGEQFF
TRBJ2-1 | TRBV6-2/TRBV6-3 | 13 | CASTILGHNEQFF
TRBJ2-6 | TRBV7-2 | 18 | CASSLVPNRPSGANVLTF
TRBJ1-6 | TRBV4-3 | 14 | CASSPGQGTSPLHF
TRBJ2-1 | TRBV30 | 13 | CAWSGTNNNEQFF
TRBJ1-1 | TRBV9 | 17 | CASSLGQGKLRGTEAFF
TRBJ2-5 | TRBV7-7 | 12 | CASSEPQETQYF
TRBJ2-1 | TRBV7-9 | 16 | CASSLRAGGAYNEQFF
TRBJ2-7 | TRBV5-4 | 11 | CASSSSYEQYF
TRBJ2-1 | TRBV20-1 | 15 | CSARSAGRAYNEQFF
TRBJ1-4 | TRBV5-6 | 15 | CASSSPVGTNEKLFF
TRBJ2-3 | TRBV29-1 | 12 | CSVVWGSDTQYF
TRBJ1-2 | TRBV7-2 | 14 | CASTPSPGNYGYTF
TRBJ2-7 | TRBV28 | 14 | CASSPTSGLYEQYF
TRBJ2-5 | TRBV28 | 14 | CASSLGGGMETQYF
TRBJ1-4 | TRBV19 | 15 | CASSTSGQGNEKLFF
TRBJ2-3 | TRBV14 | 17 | CASSQGATGPTMDTQYF
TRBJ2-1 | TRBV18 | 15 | CASSLAGSSYNEQFF
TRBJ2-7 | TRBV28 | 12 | CASSLDVDEQYF
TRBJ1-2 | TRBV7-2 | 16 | CASSLGQRAPSYGYTF
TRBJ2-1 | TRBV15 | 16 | CATSLLAGGPYNEQFF
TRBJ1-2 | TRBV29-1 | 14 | CSFQEETTNYGYTF
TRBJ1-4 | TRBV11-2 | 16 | CASGLASGPERGKLFF
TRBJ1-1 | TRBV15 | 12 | CATSRMNTEAFF
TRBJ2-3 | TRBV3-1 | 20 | CASSQHGTSGRAVGTDTQYF